This record looks at one TCR beta chain sequence and its context. Its specificity is not known. This sample was taken from a study of T-cell memory formation after mild COVID-19. Constant-segment-primed 5'RACE gave TCR alpha and TCR beta cDNA libraries with sample barcodes and UMIs. TCRdb re-analysed the 5' RACE reads in MiXCR, keeping a single row per CDR3 protein. The repertoire holds 300,000 to 400,000 distinct CDR3 sequences, roughly an eighth seen once, with approximately 22% in the top ten. The J segment lost 4 bases and the V segment lost 10 bases, leaving 7 bases of the junction unmatched. The CDR3 runs to 14 residues. Study-wide findings and caveats: Among clones contracting day 15 to 85, CD4/CD8 was balanced, whereas later expanders leaned CD4+. Prior to infection, memory already included some responding clones, suggesting cross-reactive memory joined.

This TCR derives from a man aged 18 to 29 who had mild COVID-19 (a few samples of this study predate the infection). Cell type and time point are not known. The chain joins TRBV12-3 or TRBV12-4 to TRBJ2-3, with 11 nucleotides matching TRBD2. Sequencing was done on a sample of PBMCs or a T cell subset sorted from them (not recorded which). The CDR3 region is CATGASGGPDTQYF. CDR3 in DNA: TGTGCCACAGGGGCTAGCGGGGGGCCAGATACGCAGTATTTT.